Included here is one T cell receptor beta chain sequence, with context. Lacking the conserved final phenylalanine or tryptophan, this CDR3 likely reflects a read error. This CDR3 has 16 residues. Germline V CDR1 and CDR2: SGHTA, FQGTGA. The sample is drawn from a study of tumor-infiltrating lymphocytes in oesophageal squamous cell carcinoma. TCRdb called the PCR reads again in MiXCR, with one record for every CDR3 protein. The table lists about 14,000 distinct CDR3 sequences, approximately 51% of them singletons. The V gene is TRBV7-3, the J gene TRBJ2-7, with 9 bases matching TRBD2. The J call may be wrong; the DNA end is better matched by TRBJ2-1. The source material was blood. This receptor was taken from a male donor with esophageal squamous cell carcinoma. This CDR3 reads CASSLIPAGGYNEQFL. The CDR3 nucleotides read TGTGCCAGCAGCTTAATACCAGCGGGAGGTTACAATGAGCAGTTCTTG.